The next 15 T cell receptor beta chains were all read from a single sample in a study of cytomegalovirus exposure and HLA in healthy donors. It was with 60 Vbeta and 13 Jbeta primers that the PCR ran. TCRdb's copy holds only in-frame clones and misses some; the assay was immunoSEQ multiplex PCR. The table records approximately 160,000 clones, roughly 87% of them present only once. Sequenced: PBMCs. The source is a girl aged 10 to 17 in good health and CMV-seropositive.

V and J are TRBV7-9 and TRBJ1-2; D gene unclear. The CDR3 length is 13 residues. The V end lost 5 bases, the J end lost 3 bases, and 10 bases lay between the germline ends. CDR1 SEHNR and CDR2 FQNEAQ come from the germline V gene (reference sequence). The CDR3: CASSPRQDYGYTF. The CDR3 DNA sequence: TGTGCCAGCAGCCCCAGGCAGGACTATGGCTACACCTTC.

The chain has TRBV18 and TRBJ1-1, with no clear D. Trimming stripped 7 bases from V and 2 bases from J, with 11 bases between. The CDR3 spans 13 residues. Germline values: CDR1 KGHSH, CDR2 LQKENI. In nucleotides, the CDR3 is TGTGCCAGCTTACCTGACATCAACACTGAAGCTTTCTTT. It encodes CASLPDINTEAFF.

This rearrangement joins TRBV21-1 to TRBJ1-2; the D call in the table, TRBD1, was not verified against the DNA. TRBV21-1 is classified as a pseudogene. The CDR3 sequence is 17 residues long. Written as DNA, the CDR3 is TGTGCCAGCAGGGTAGAATGTCCGGGACAGGGAAACTATGGCTACACCTTC. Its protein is CASRVECPGQGNYGYTF.

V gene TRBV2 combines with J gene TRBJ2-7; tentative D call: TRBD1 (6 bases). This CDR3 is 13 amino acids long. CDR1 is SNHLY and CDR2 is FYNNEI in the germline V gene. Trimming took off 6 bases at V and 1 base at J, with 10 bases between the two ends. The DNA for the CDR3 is TGTGCCAGCAGAAACAGGGCTTCCTACGAGCAGTACTTC. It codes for CASRNRASYEQYF.

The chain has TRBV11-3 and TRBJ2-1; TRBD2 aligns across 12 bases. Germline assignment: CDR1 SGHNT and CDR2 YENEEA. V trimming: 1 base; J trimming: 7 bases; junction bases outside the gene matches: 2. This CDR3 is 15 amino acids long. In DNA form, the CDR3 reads TGTGCCAGCAGCTTAGGACTAGCGGGAGCAAATGAGCAGTTCTTC. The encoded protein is CASSLGLAGANEQFF.

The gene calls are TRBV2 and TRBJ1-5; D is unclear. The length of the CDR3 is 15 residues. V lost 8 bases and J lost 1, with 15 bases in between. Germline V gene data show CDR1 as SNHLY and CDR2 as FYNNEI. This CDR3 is CASSPGRMSNQPQHF. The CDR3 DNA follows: TGTGCCAGCTCTCCAGGCCGGATGAGCAATCAGCCCCAGCATTTT.

Here the CDR3 DNA reads TGTGCCAGCAGTTACTCGTTCGGGGGGGGGAACAATGAGCAGTTCTTC. Translating gives CASSYSFGGGNNEQFF. The rearrangement joins TRBV6-6 to TRBJ2-1; 8 positions match TRBD2. The junction had 6 bases not matched to a gene; V was cut back by 0 bases and J by 5 bases. The V gene's germline CDR1 is MNHNY and CDR2 SVGAGI (reference sequence). The CDR3 covers 16 residues.

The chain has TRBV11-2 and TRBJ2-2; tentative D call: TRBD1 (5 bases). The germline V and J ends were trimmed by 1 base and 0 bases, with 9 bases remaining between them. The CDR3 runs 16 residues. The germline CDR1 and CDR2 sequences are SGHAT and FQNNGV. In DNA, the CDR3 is TGTGCCAGCAGCTTAGTAGGGGCCCCGAACACCGGGGAGCTGTTTTTT. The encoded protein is CASSLVGAPNTGELFF.

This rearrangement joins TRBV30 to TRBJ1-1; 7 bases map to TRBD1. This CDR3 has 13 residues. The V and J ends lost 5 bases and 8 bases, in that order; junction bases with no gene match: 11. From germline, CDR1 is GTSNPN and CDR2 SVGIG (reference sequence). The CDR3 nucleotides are TGTGCCTGGGGGACAGACACCTCCGCAGAAGCTTTCTTT. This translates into CAWGTDTSAEAFF. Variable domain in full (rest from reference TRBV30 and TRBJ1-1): SQTIHQWPATLVQPVGSPLSLECTVEGTSNPNLYWYRQAAGRGLQLLFYSVGIGQISSEVPQNLSASRPQDRQFILSSKKLLLSDSGFYLCAWGTDTSAEAFFGQGTRLTVV.

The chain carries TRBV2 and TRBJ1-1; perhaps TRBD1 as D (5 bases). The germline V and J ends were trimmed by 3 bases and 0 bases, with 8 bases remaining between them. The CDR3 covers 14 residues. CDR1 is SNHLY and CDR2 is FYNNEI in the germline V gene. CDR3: CASSDRGMNTEAFF. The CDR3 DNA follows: TGTGCCAGCAGTGATCGGGGGATGAACACTGAAGCTTTCTTT. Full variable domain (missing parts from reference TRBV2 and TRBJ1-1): EPEVTQTPSHQVTQMGQEVILRCVPISNHLYFYWYRQILGQKVEFLVSFYNNEISEKSEIFDDQFSVERPDGSNFTLKIRSTKLEDSAMYFCASSDRGMNTEAFFGQGTRLTVV.

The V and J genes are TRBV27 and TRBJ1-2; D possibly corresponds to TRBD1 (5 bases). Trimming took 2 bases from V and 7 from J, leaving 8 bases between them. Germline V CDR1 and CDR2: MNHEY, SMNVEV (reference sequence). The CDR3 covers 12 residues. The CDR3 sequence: CASSLAGGGYTF. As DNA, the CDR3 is TGTGCCAGCAGTTTAGCCGGGGGTGGCTACACCTTC.

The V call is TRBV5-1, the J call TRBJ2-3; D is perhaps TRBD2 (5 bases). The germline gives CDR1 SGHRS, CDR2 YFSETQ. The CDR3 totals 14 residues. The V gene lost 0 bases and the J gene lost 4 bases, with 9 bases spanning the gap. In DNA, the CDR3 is TGCGCCAGCAGCTTGGGGGGAGTGGCAGATACGCAGTATTTT. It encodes CASSLGGVADTQYF.

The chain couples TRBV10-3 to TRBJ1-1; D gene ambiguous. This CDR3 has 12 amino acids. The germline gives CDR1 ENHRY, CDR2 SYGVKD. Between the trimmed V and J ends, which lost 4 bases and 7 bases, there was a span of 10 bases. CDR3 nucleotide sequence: TGTGCCATCAGTGGTACTCGGGGTGAAGCTTTCTTT. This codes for CAISGTRGEAFF.

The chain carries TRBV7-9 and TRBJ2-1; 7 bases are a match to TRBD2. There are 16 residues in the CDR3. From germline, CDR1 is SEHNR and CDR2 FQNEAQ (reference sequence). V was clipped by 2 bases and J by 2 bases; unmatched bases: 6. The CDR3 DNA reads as TGTGCCAGCAGCTTACCGACTAGCAGGACCTACAATGAGCAGTTCTTC. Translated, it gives CASSLPTSRTYNEQFF. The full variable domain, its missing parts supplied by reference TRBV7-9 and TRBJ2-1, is DTGVSQNPRHKITKRGQNVTFRCDPISEHNRLYWYRQTLGQGPEFLTYFQNEAQLEKSRLLSDRFSAERPKGSFSTLEIQRTEQGDSAMYLCASSLPTSRTYNEQFFGPGTRLTVL.

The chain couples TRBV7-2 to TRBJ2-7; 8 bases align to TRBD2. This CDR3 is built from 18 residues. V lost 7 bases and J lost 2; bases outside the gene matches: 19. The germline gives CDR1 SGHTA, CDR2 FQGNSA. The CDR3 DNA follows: TGTGCCAGCACCGGGGGGGCGCCACTAGCTAAATCACCCTACGAGCAGTACTTC. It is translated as CASTGGAPLAKSPYEQYF.